A selection of T cell receptor beta chains follows, all from one sample in a study of blood T cells in healthy people across ages. Each CDR3 protein is one row after TCRdb ran MiXCR on the 5' RACE reads. The sample gives some 1.1 million distinct CDR3 sequences, 35% to 45% of which show up once; over 10% is in the top ten. The sequencing sample was made of blood. These receptors were obtained from a man between 18 and 29 years old in good health. Each CDR3 is given without its conserved first and last residue. A D gene is named only where the DNA matches it firmly.

j_call: TRBJ1-2; v_call: TRBV5-1; d_call: TRBD1; cdr3_aa: ASSLGTGGANGYT
j_call: TRBJ1-1; v_call: TRBV28; d_call: -; cdr3_aa: ASSFAQASF
j_call: TRBJ2-1; v_call: TRBV9; d_call: -; cdr3_aa: ASSVANEQF
j_call: TRBJ1-2; v_call: TRBV7-9; d_call: TRBD1; cdr3_aa: ASRKLNRGANYGYT
j_call: TRBJ1-2; v_call: TRBV12-3/TRBV12-4; d_call: -; cdr3_aa: ASSPGHRYYGYT
j_call: TRBJ1-4; v_call: TRBV12-5; d_call: TRBD1; cdr3_aa: ASGPQGANEKLF
j_call: TRBJ1-2; v_call: TRBV4-3; d_call: -; cdr3_aa: ASSQDRSNYGYT
j_call: TRBJ2-4; v_call: TRBV13; d_call: -; cdr3_aa: TSSLGTAQQY
j_call: TRBJ2-3; v_call: TRBV7-3; d_call: TRBD1; cdr3_aa: ASSLRQGSTDTLY
j_call: TRBJ1-1; v_call: TRBV29-1; d_call: TRBD1; cdr3_aa: SVIPTGGGNTEAF
j_call: TRBJ1-4; v_call: TRBV11-2; d_call: -; cdr3_aa: ASSFSPVGTAATNEKLF
j_call: TRBJ1-1; v_call: TRBV5-1; d_call: -; cdr3_aa: ASSLESGNTEAF
j_call: TRBJ2-5; v_call: TRBV11-2; d_call: TRBD1; cdr3_aa: ASSLTGDRETQY
j_call: TRBJ2-1; v_call: TRBV10-3; d_call: TRBD2; cdr3_aa: AITLAGEYNEQF
j_call: TRBJ2-1; v_call: TRBV20-1; d_call: TRBD1; cdr3_aa: SARAGTEVYNEQF
j_call: TRBJ2-4; v_call: TRBV7-9; d_call: -; cdr3_aa: ASSFQAKNIQY
j_call: TRBJ1-6; v_call: TRBV19; d_call: -; cdr3_aa: ASLDGSSYNSPLH
j_call: TRBJ2-3; v_call: TRBV30; d_call: -; cdr3_aa: AWSALTDASQY
j_call: TRBJ2-1; v_call: TRBV7-9; d_call: TRBD1; cdr3_aa: ASSLGEGASNEQF
j_call: TRBJ1-4; v_call: TRBV20-1; d_call: TRBD1; cdr3_aa: SARDSWTGSEEKLF
j_call: TRBJ2-1; v_call: TRBV5-1; d_call: TRBD1; cdr3_aa: VSSHQQGHEQF
j_call: TRBJ2-3; v_call: TRBV28; d_call: TRBD2; cdr3_aa: ASSRASGVIDTQY
j_call: TRBJ1-2; v_call: TRBV28; d_call: -; cdr3_aa: ASRREGVNYGYT
j_call: TRBJ1-5; v_call: TRBV6-1; d_call: -; cdr3_aa: ASSEGRDGSQPRH
j_call: TRBJ1-1; v_call: TRBV4-3; d_call: -; cdr3_aa: ASSQDYLVYTEAF
j_call: TRBJ1-4; v_call: TRBV25-1; d_call: -; cdr3_aa: ASSEGNGGEKLF
j_call: TRBJ2-5; v_call: TRBV10-3; d_call: -; cdr3_aa: AISAEGVGSKETQY
j_call: TRBJ1-1; v_call: TRBV6-2/TRBV6-3; d_call: -; cdr3_aa: ASSERAVPAF
j_call: TRBJ2-7; v_call: TRBV4-1; d_call: -; cdr3_aa: ASSQNQNTYEQY
j_call: TRBJ1-2; v_call: TRBV7-2; d_call: -; cdr3_aa: ASTYNTGTPRNGYT
j_call: TRBJ1-1; v_call: TRBV7-2; d_call: -; cdr3_aa: ASSLSTFLSEAF
j_call: TRBJ1-1; v_call: TRBV4-3; d_call: TRBD1; cdr3_aa: ASSQVGTGETEAF
j_call: TRBJ1-1; v_call: TRBV2; d_call: TRBD1; cdr3_aa: ASTNRGPEAF
j_call: TRBJ2-7; v_call: TRBV13; d_call: TRBD2; cdr3_aa: ASSLGLVAGDSYEQY
j_call: TRBJ2-7; v_call: TRBV20-1; d_call: -; cdr3_aa: SASETKYNEQY